This T cell receptor (beta chain) was observed in a study of PD-L1 blockade in urothelial cancer. At the level of the study: Patients' prior chemotherapy regimens numbered 0 to 3.

Time point here: pretreatment peripheral blood. Produced via immunoSEQ multiplex PCR; TCRdb's table is partial and in-frame only. The sample comprises around 79,000 clones, about 82% of which are singletons, and approximately 7.1% rests with the top ten. This clone showed up just a few times. The CDR3 runs to 13 residues. V was shortened by 2 bases and J by 3 bases, with 9 bases between the two germline ends. The germline V gene has CDR1 SGDLS and CDR2 YYNGEE. The rearrangement uses TRBV9 and TRBJ2-7, with a tentative D call TRBD2 (6 bases). The TCR sequence derives from a man in his forties or fifties with urothelial cancer. The sample was PBMCs, taken around atezolizumab (anti-PD-L1) treatment. CDR3 in amino acids: CASSVSGDYEQYF. The CDR3 coding sequence is TGTGCCAGCAGCGTCTCGGGAGACTACGAGCAGTACTTC.